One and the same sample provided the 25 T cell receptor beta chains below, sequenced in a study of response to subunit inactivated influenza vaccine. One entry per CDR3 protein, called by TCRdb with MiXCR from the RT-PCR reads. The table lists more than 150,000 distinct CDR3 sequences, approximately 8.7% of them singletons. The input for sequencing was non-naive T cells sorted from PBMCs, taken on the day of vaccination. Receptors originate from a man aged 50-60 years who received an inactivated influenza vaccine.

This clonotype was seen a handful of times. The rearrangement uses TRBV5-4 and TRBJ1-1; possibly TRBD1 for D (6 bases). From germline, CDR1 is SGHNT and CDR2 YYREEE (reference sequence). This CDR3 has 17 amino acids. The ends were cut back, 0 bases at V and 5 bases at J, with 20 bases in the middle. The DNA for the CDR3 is TGTGCCAGCAGCTTGGGGGGCGGGGCAGGGGTGACGACTGAAGCTTTCTTT. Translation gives CASSLGGGAGVTTEAFF.

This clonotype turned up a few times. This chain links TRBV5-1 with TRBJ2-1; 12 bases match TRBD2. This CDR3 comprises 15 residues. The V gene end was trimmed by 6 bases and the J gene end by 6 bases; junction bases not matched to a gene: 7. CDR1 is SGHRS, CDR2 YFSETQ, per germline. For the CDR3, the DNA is TGCGCCAGCACCTCTAGCGGGGGGGCCTTCAATGAGCAGTTCTTC. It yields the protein CASTSSGGAFNEQFF.

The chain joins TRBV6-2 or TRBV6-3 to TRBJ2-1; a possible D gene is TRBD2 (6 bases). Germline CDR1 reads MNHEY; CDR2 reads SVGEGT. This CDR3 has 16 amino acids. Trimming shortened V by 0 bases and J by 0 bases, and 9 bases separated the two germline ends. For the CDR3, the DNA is TGTGCCAGCAGTTACTCAGACGGGGGCTCCTACAATGAGCAGTTCTTC. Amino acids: CASSYSDGGSYNEQFF.

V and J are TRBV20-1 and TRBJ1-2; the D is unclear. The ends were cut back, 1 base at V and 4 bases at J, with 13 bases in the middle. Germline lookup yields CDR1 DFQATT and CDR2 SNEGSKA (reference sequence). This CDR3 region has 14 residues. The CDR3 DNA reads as TGCAGTGCTAGAGGGACTGGGAGAGTCTATGGCTACACCTTC. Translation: CSARGTGRVYGYTF.

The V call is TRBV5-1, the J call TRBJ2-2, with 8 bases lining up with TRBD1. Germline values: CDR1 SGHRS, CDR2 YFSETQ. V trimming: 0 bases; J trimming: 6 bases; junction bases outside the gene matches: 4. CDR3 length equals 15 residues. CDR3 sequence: CASSLGGQGPGELFF. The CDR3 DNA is TGCGCCAGCAGCTTGGGCGGACAGGGCCCCGGGGAGCTGTTTTTT.

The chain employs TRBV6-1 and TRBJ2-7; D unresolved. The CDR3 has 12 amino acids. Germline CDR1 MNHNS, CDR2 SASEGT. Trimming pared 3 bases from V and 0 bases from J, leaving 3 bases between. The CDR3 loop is CASSDGSYEQYF. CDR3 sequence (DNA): TGTGCCAGCAGTGACGGCTCCTACGAGCAGTACTTC.

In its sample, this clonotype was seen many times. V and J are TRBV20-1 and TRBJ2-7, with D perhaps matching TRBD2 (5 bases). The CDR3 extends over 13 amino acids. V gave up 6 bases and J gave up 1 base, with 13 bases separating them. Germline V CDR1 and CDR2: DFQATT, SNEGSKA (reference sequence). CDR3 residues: CSAPPGVSYEQYF. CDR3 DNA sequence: TGCAGTGCGCCACCCGGGGTATCCTACGAGCAGTACTTC.

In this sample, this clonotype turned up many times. Here the CDR3 reads CASSFRLVNEQFF. CDR3 DNA: TGTGCCAGCAGCTTCCGACTCGTCAATGAGCAGTTCTTC. The chain is built from TRBV7-9 and TRBJ2-1; D gene unclear. Trimming removed 3 bases at V and 6 bases at J, with 9 bases between. CDR1 SEHNR and CDR2 FQNEAQ come from the germline V gene (reference sequence). The CDR3 runs to 13 residues.

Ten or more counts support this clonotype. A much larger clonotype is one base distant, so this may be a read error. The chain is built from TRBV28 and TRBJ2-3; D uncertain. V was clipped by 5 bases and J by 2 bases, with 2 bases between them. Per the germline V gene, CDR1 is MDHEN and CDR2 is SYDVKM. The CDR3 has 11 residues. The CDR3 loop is CASSITDTQYF. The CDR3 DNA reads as TGTGCCAGCAGTATCACAGATACGCAGTATTTT.

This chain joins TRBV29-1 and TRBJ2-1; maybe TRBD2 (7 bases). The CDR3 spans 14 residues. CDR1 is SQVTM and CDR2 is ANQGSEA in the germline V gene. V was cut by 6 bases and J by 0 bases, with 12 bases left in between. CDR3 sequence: CSVLRGASYNEQFF. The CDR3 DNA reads TGCAGCGTCCTCCGGGGGGCCTCCTACAATGAGCAGTTCTTC.

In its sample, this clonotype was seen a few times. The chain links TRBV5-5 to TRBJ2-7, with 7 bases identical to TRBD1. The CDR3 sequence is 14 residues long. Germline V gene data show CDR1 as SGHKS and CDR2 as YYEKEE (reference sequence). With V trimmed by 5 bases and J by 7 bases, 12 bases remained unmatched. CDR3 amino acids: CASSPGTASGEQYF. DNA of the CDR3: TGTGCCAGCAGTCCCGGGACAGCGTCCGGAGAGCAGTACTTC.

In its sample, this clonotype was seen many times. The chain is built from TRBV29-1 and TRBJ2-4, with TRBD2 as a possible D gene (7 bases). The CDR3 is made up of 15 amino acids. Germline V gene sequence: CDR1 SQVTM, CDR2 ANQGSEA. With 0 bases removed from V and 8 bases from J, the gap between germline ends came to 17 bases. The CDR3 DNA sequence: TGCAGCGTTGAAGATAGGCGGGGGCCAGTGTACATTCAGTACTTC. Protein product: CSVEDRRGPVYIQYF.

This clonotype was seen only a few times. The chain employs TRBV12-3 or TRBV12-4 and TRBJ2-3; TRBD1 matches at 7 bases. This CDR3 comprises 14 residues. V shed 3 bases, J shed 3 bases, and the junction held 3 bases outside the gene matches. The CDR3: CASSFSGGTDTQYF. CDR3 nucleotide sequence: TGTGCCAGCAGTTTTTCAGGGGGTACAGATACGCAGTATTTT.

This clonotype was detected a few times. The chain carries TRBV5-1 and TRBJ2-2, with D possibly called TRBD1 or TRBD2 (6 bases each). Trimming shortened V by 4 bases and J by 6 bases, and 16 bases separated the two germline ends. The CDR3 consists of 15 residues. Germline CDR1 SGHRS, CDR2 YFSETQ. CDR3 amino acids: CASSGGGTVPGELFF. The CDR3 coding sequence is TGCGCCAGCAGCGGAGGGGGAACCGTTCCCGGGGAGCTGTTTTTT. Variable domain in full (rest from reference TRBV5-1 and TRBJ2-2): KAGVTQTPRYLIKTRGQQVTLSCSPISGHRSVSWYQQTPGQGLQFLFEYFSETQRNKGNFPGRFSGRQFSNSRSEMNVSTLELGDSALYLCASSGGGTVPGELFFGEGSRLTVL.

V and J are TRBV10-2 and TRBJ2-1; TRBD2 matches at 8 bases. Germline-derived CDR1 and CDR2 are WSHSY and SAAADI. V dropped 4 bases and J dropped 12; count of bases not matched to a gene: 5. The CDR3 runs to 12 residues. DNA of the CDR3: TGCGCCAGCAGTGCGGGGGGGTTGGGGCAGTTCTTC. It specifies CASSAGGLGQFF.

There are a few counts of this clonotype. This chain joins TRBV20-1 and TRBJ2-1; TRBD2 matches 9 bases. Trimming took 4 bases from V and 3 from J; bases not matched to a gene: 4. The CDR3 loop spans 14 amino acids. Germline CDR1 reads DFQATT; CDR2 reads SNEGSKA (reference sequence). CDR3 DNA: TGCAGTGCTAAGCGGGGGGTAAACTACAATGAGCAGTTCTTC. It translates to CSAKRGVNYNEQFF.

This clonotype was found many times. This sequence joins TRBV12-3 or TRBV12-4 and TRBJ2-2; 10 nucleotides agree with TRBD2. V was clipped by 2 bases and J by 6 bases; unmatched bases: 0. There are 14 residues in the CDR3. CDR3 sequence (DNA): TGTGCCAGCAGTTTACTAGCGGGGGCCGGGGAGCTGTTTTTT. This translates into CASSLLAGAGELFF.

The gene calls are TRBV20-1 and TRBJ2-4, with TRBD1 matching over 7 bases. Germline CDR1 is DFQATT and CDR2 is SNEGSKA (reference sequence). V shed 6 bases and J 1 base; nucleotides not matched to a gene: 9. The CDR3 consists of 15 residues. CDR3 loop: CSAISLTGAKNIQYF. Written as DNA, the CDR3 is TGCAGTGCCATATCTTTGACAGGGGCCAAAAACATTCAGTACTTC.

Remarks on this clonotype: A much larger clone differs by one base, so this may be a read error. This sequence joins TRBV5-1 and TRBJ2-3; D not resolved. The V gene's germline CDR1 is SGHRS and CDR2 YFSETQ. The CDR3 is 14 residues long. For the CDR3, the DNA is TGCGCCAGCAGCTTCACTAAAGGAACAGAGACGCAGTATTTT. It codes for CASSFTKGTETQYF.

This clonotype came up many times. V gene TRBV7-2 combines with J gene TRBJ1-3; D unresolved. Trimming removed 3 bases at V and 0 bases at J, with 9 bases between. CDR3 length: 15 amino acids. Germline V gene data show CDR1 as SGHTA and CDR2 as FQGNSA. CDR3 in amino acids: CASSLSWSSGNTIYF. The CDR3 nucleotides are TGTGCCAGCAGCTTGAGCTGGAGCTCTGGAAACACCATATATTTT.

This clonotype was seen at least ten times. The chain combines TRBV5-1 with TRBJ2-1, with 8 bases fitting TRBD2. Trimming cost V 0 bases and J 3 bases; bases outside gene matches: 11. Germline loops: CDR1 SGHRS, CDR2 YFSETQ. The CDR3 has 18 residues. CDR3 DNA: TGCGCCAGCAGCTTGGGCCAGCGGGGGCACCTCTACTACAATGAGCAGTTCTTC. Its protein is CASSLGQRGHLYYNEQFF.

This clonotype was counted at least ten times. The CDR3 nucleotides read TGTGCCAGCAGTTTGCCCCCGGACCATACGCAGTATTTT. Amino acids: CASSLPPDHTQYF. This chain uses TRBV7-3 with TRBJ2-3; D gene unclear. Germline CDR1 is SGHTA and CDR2 is FQGTGA. This CDR3 has 13 amino acids. Trimming left V 6 bases short and J 7 bases short, with 14 bases between.

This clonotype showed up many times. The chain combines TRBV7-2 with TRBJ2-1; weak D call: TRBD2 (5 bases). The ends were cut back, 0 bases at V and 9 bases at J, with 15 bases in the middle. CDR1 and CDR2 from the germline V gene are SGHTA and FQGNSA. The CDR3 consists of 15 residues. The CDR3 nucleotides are TGTGCCAGCAGCTTAGCCCCTGGACCGGGGAGTGAGCAGTTCTTC. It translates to CASSLAPGPGSEQFF.

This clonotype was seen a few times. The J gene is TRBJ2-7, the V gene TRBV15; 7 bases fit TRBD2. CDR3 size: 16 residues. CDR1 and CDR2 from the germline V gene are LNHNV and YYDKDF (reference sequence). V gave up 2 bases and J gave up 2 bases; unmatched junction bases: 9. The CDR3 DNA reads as TGTGCCACCAGCAGAAACATTGGGACTATCACCTACGAGCAGTACTTC. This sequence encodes CATSRNIGTITYEQYF.

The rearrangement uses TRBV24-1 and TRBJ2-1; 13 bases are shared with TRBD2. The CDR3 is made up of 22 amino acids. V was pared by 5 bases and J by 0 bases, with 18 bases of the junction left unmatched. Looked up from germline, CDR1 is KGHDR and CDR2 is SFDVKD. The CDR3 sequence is CATSGPLTSGGESMSSYNEQFF. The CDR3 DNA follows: TGTGCCACCAGTGGCCCCTTAACTAGCGGGGGGGAGTCTATGAGCTCCTACAATGAGCAGTTCTTC.